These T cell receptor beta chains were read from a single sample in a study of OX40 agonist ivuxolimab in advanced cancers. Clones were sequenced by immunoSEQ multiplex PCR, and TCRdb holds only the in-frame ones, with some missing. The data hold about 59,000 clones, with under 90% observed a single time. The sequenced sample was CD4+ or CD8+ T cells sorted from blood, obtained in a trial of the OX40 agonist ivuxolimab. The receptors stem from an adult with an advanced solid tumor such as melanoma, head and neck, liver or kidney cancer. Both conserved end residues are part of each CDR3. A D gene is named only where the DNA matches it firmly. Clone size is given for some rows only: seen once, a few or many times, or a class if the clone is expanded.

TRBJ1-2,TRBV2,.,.,TGTGCCAGCAGAAACAGGGTTGACGGCTACACCTTC,CASRNRVDGYTF
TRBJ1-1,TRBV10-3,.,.,TGTGCCATCAGTGAGTCAGGCAGGGAGAGTCCTGAAGCTTTCTTT,CAISESGRESPEAFF
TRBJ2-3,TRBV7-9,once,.,TGTGCCAGCAGCCTATCCACAGATACGCAGTATTTT,CASSLSTDTQYF
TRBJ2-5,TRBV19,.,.,TGTGCCAGTAGTATTGCCCGTGGAGAGACCCAGTACTTC,CASSIARGETQYF
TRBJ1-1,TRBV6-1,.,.,TGTGCCATCACGGACGGGTGGAACACTGAAGCTTTCTTT,CAITDGWNTEAFF
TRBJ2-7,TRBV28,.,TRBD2,TGTGCCAGCAGTCCCGTGGGGGGGACTAGCGGTTCCTACGAGCAGTACTTC,CASSPVGGTSGSYEQYF
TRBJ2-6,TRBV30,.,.,TGTGCCTGGAGGAAGACGGGGTTTCTCTCTGGGGCCAACGTCCTGACTTTC,CAWRKTGFLSGANVLTF
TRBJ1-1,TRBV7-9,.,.,TGTGCCAGCAGCTTAGTGGGGCTGAACACTGAAGCTTTCTTT,CASSLVGLNTEAFF
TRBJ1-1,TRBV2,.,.,TGTGCCAGCAGTGAAGACGGAGCGGGTGAAGCTTTCTTT,CASSEDGAGEAFF
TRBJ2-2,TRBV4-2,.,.,TGTGCCAGCAGCCAAGGAGCACCGACTCCCACCGGGGAGCTGTTTTTT,CASSQGAPTPTGELFF
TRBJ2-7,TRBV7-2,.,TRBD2,TGTGCCAGCAGCTTAATGGGGACTAGCGGCTCCTACGAGCAGTACTTC,CASSLMGTSGSYEQYF
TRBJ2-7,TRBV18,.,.,TGTGCCAGCTCACCGAGCATAGGTCCAGAATACGAGCAGTACTTC,CASSPSIGPEYEQYF
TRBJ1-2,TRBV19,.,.,TGTGCCGCCACTGTAGGGGCTCCTAACTATGGCTACACCTTC,CAATVGAPNYGYTF
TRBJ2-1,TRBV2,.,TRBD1,TGTGCCAGCAGTGAGGACAGGGCCTTGGTGTTCTTC,CASSEDRALVFF
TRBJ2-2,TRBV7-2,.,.,TGTGCCAGCAGCTTACTAACGACTGCCGGGGAGCTGTTTTTT,CASSLLTTAGELFF
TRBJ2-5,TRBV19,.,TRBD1,TGTGCCAGTAGTGGACAGGACGGAGAGACCCAGTACTTC,CASSGQDGETQYF
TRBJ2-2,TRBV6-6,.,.,TGTGCCAGCAGTTACTCGAGAGGGTATAGGACCGGGGAGCTGTTTTTT,CASSYSRGYRTGELFF
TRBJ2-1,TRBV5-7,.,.,TGTGCCAGCAGCTTGGCACAACGTCCAGACTCCTACAATGAGCAGTTCTTC,CASSLAQRPDSYNEQFF
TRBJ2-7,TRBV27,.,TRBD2,TGTGCCAGCAGTCCTTGGGGACTAGCGGGAGGCCATTCCTACGAGCAGTACTTC,CASSPWGLAGGHSYEQYF
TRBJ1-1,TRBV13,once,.,TGTGCCAGCAGCTTAGTTTCGGGCAGTCCGAACACTGAAGCTTTCTTT,CASSLVSGSPNTEAFF
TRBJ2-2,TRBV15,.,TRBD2,TGTGCCACCAGCAGAGCTCGGACTAGCGGGAGTACCGGGGAGCTGTTTTTT,CATSRARTSGSTGELFF
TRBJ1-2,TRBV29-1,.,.,TGCAGCGTTGTAACAGGGTGGGTAGGAGGCTACACCTTC,CSVVTGWVGGYTF
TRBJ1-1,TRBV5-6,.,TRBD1,TGTGCCAGCAGCGGGGACAGCCCTGAAGCTTTCTTT,CASSGDSPEAFF